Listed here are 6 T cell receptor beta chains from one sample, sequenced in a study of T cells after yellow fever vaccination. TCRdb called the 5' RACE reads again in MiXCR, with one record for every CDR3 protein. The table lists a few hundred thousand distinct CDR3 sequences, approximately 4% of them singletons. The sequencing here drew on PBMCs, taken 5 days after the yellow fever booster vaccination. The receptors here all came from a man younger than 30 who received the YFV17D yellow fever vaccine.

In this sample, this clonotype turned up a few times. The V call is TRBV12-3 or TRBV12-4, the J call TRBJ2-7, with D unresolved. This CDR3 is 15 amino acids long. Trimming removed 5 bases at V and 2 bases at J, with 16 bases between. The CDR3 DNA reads TGTGCCAGCAGTCCGGGCGTGTCCCTGCCCTACGAGCAGTACTTC. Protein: CASSPGVSLPYEQYF.

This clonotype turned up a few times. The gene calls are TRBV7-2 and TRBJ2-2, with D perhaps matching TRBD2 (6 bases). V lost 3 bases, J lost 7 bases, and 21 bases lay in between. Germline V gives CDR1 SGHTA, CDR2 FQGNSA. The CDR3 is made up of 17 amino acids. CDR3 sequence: CASSFTTSGVKFGELFF. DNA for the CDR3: TGTGCCAGCAGCTTCACGACTAGTGGCGTTAAGTTCGGGGAGCTGTTTTTT. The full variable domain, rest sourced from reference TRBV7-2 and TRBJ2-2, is GAGVSQSPSNKVTEKGKDVELRCDPISGHTALYWYRQSLGQGLEFLIYFQGNSAPDKSGLPSDRFSAERTGGSVSTLTIQRTQQEDSAVYLCASSFTTSGVKFGELFFGEGSRLTVL.

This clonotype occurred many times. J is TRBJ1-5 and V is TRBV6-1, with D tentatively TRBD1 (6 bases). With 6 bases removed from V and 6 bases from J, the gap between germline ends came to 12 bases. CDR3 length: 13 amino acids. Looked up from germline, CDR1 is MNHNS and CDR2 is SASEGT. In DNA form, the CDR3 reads TGTGCCAGCAGGGTCAGGGGAGGTCAGCCCCAGCATTTT. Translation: CASRVRGGQPQHF.

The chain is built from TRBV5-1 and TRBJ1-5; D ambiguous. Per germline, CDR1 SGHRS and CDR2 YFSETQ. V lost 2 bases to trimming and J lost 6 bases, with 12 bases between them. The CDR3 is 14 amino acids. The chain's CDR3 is CASSFRVGGQPQHF. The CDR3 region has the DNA TGCGCCAGCAGCTTTCGGGTGGGAGGTCAGCCCCAGCATTTT. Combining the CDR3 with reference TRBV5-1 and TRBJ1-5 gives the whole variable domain KAGVTQTPRYLIKTRGQQVTLSCSPISGHRSVSWYQQTPGQGLQFLFEYFSETQRNKGNFPGRFSGRQFSNSRSEMNVSTLELGDSALYLCASSFRVGGQPQHFGDGTRLSIL.

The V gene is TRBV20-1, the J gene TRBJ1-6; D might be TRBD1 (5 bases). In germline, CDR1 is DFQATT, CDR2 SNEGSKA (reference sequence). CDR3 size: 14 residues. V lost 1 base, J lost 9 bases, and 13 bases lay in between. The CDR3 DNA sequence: TGCAGTGCTAGAGGGGGGGGAGGGAGTTCACCCCTCCACTTT. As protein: CSARGGGGSSPLHF.

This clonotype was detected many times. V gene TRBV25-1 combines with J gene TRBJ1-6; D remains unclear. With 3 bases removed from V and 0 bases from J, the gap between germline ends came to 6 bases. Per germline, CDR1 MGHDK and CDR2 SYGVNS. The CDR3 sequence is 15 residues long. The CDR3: CASSDKSSYNSPLHF. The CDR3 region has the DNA TGTGCCAGCAGTGATAAGAGCTCCTATAATTCACCCCTCCACTTT.